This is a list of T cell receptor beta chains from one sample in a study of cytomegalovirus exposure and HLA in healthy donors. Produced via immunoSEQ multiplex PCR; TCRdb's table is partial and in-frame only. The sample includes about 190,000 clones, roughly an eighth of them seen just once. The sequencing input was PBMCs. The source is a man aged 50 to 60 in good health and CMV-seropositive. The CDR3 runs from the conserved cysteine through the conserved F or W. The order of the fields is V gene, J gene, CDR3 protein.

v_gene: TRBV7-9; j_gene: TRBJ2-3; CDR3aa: CASSLGGVEPPYF
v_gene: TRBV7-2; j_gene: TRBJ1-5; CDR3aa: CASSPLDGLNQPQHF
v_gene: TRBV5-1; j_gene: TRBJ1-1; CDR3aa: CASSDGQGGYTEAFF
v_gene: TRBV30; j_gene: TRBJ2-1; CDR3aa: CAWRRVEGLAVYNEQFF
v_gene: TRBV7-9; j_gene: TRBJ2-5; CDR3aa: CASSHGQLDLQETQYF
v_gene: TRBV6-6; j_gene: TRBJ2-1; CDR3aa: CASSYGRARGEQFF
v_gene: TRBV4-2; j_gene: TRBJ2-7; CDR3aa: CASSQPGGTYEQYF
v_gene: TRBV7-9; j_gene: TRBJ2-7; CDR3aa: CASSLAATYEQYF
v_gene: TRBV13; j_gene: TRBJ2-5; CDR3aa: CASSFERSGGVLQETQYF
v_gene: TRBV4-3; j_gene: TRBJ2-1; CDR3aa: CASSQDRGDEQFF
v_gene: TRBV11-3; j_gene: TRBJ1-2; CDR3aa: CASSPGGAGGYTF
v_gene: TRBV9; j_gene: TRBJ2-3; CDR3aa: CASSAATSGVPKDTQYF
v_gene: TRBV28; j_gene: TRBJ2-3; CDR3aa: CASSPLVTGIISDTQYF
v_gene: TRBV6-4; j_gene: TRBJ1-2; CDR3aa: CASSAEAGYGYTF
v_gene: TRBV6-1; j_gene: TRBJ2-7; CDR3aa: CASSPSGQAVYEQYF
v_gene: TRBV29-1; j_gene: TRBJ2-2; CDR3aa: CSVRPGHPSGGELFF
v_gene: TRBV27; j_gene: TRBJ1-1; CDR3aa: CASRSDRGLNTEAFF
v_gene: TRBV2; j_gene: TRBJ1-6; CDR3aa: CASTPLASPLHF
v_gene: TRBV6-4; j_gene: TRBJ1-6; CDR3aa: CASSDLGQGERSPLHF
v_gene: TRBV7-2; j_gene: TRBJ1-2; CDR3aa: CASSFGQGWNYGYTF
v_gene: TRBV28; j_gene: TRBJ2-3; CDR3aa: CASTKRDRGTDTQYF
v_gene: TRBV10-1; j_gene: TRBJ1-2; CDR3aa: CASTGPKRGYTF
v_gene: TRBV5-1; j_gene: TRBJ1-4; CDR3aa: CASSREQGSNEELFF
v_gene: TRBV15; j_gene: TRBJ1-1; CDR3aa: CATSRAAAATEAFF
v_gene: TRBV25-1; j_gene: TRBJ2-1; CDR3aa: CASRGGRVGNEQFF
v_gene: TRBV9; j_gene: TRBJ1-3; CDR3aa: CASSVATGVSGNTIYF
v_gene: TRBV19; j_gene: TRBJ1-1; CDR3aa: CASRGGLMNTEAFF
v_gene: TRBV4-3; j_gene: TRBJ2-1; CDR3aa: CASSQDPTGGNEQFF
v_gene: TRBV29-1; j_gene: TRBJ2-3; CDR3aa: CSVGGGGAPDTQYF
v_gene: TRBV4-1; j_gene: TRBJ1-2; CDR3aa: CASSQRTGGLGYTF
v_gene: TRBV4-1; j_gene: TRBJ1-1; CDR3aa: CASSQADRVETEAFF
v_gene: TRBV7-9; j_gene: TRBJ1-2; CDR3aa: CASSWGGGYGYTF
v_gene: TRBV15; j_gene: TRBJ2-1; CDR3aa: CATSRDRGADEQFF
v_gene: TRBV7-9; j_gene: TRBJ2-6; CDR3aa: CASSLKGQGLTGANVLTF
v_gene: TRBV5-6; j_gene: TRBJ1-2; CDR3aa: CAGHRRGANYGYTF
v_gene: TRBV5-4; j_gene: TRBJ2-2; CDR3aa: CASSPQRGVFPGALFF
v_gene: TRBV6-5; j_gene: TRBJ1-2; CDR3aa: CASSFTSADSYGYTF
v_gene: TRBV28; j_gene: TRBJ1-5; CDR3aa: CASSLFWTGAGQPQHF
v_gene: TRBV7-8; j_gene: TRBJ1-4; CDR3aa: CASSHGLAGDEKLFF
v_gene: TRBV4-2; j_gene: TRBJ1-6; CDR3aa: CASSQEGGPRTLHF
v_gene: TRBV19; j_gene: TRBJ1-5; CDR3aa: CASRKGTGYDQPQHF
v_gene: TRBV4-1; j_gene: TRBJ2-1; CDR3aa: CASSQGLSGSYNEQFF
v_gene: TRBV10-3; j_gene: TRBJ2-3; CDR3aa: CATQQGQADTQYF
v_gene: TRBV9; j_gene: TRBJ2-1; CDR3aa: CASSVGGTSGHNEQFF
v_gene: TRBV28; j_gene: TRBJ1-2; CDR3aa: CASRVTGSSYGYTF